The rows below give T cell receptor beta chains drawn from one sample of a study of OX40 agonist ivuxolimab in advanced cancers. Repertoires were generated with immunoSEQ multiplex PCR, while TCRdb's copy carries only in-frame clones and drops some. The profile shows over 75,000 clones, around 85% of them singletons. Specimen: CD4+ or CD8+ T cells sorted from blood, collected in a trial of the OX40 agonist ivuxolimab. These receptors were collected from an adult with an advanced solid tumor such as melanoma, head and neck, liver or kidney cancer. The CDR3 runs from the conserved cysteine through the conserved F or W. D genes are given only for firm matches. Some rows mark clone size as missing; the rest say once, few, many or name a class of expanded clone.

d_gene	abundance	v_gene	j_gene	CDR3aa	CDR3nt
-	-	TRBV9	TRBJ2-1	CASSVGRGAPFLNEQFF	TGTGCCAGCAGCGTAGGTAGGGGGGCCCCCTTTCTGAATGAGCAGTTCTTC
-	-	TRBV7-9	TRBJ1-1	CASSRDRPNTEAFF	TGTGCCAGCAGCAGAGACAGGCCGAACACTGAAGCTTTCTTT
-	-	TRBV7-6	TRBJ2-5	CASSPRVIETQYF	TGTGCCAGCAGCCCTCGGGTAATAGAGACCCAGTACTTC
-	-	TRBV4-2	TRBJ2-7	CASSQAGASSYEQYF	TGTGCCAGCAGCCAAGCTGGGGCTTCCTCCTACGAGCAGTACTTC
-	-	TRBV11-1	TRBJ2-1	CASSLGSDHYNAQFF	TGTGCCAGCAGCTTAGGCAGCGATCACTACAATGCGCAGTTCTTC
-	-	TRBV4-1	TRBJ1-5	CASSLEGQNQPQHF	TGCGCCAGCAGCCTGGAGGGACAAAATCAGCCCCAGCATTTT
-	-	TRBV7-3	TRBJ2-1	CASSPTGGVRNEQFF	TGTGCCAGCAGCCCTACCGGCGGGGTCCGGAATGAGCAGTTCTTC
-	-	TRBV4-1	TRBJ2-5	CASSQVPPGQSETQYF	TGCGCCAGCAGCCAAGTCCCCCCCGGACAGTCAGAGACCCAGTACTTC
TRBD1	-	TRBV4-2	TRBJ2-2	CASSQETGQGRTGELFF	TGTGCCAGCAGCCAAGAAACGGGACAGGGGAGGACCGGGGAGCTGTTTTTT
-	-	TRBV5-1	TRBJ2-2	CASSSGRQTNTGELFF	TGCGCCAGCAGCAGCGGACGGCAGACGAACACCGGGGAGCTGTTTTTT
-	-	TRBV11-1	TRBJ1-2	CASSLGGGNYGYTF	TGTGCCAGCAGCTTAGGAGGGGGGAACTATGGCTACACCTTC
TRBD2	-	TRBV5-5	TRBJ2-5	CASSTLFGGQETQYF	TGTGCCAGCAGCACCCTATTCGGGGGGCAAGAGACCCAGTACTTC
-	-	TRBV5-1	TRBJ2-1	CASSLVGSYNEQFF	TGCGCCAGCAGCTTGGTTGGCAGCTACAATGAGCAGTTCTTC
-	once	TRBV7-2	TRBJ2-4	CASSSEAKNIQYF	TGTGCCAGCAGCTCGGAGGCCAAAAACATTCAGTACTTC
-	-	TRBV2	TRBJ1-5	CASSPSGDLQPQHF	TGTGCCAGCAGTCCATCAGGGGATCTCCAGCCCCAGCATTTT
-	-	TRBV6-1	TRBJ1-1	CASSSIQGGTEAFF	TGTGCCAGCAGTAGTATACAGGGTGGAACTGAAGCTTTCTTT
-	once	TRBV7-6	TRBJ2-5	CASSLVLGYQETQYF	TGTGCCAGCAGCTTAGTGCTCGGGTACCAAGAGACCCAGTACTTC
-	once	TRBV6-1	TRBJ2-7	CATNRKFYEQYF	TGTGCCACCAACCGAAAGTTCTACGAGCAGTACTTC
-	once	TRBV28	TRBJ2-7	CASRDQHTNYEQYF	TGTGCCAGCAGAGACCAACATACCAACTACGAGCAGTACTTC
TRBD1	-	TRBV15	TRBJ1-1	CATSRDQGADTEAFF	TGTGCCACCAGCAGAGATCAGGGGGCGGACACTGAAGCTTTCTTT
-	-	TRBV7-8	TRBJ1-3	CASSLMARTVSGNTIYF	TGTGCCAGCAGCTTAATGGCCCGGACGGTCTCTGGAAACACCATATATTTT
-	-	TRBV11-2	TRBJ1-2	CASSPGGSSWGGYTF	TGTGCCAGCAGCCCGGGTGGGAGCTCGTGGGGGGGCTACACCTTC
-	-	TRBV2	TRBJ1-1	CASSGRADTGEAFF	TGTGCCAGCAGTGGACGGGCGGACACAGGGGAAGCTTTCTTT
-	once	TRBV15	TRBJ2-2	CATRRGPNTGELFF	TGTGCCACCAGGAGGGGCCCTAACACCGGGGAGCTGTTTTTT
-	-	TRBV7-9	TRBJ1-3	CASSESNTIYF	TGTGCCAGCAGCGAGAGTAACACCATATATTTT
TRBD2	-	TRBV7-3	TRBJ2-1	CASSSQAGGPYEQFF	TGTGCCAGCAGCTCCCAAGCGGGAGGGCCCTATGAGCAGTTCTTC
-	-	TRBV7-2	TRBJ2-7	CASSLGRQSYEQYF	TGTGCCAGCAGCCTGGGACGGCAGTCCTACGAGCAGTACTTC
-	-	TRBV9	TRBJ1-5	CASSVVVLGGGGIPVCQPQHF	TGTGCCAGCAGCGTAGTAGTCCTAGGTGGAGGGGGTATCCCGGTTTGTCAGCCCCAGCATTTT
-	few	TRBV7-8	TRBJ2-7	CASSLGTLAYEQYF	TGTGCCAGCAGCTTAGGGACCCTAGCCTACGAGCAGTACTTC
TRBD2	once	TRBV5-4	TRBJ2-5	CASSLPLAGGGLETQYF	TGTGCCAGCAGCTTGCCCCTAGCGGGGGGGGGTTTGGAGACCCAGTACTTC
TRBD2	-	TRBV7-2	TRBJ2-4	CASSFSGVPRDIQYF	TGTGCCAGCAGCTTTAGCGGGGTCCCCAGGGACATTCAGTACTTC
-	-	TRBV7-3	TRBJ1-1	CASRSSGGHGEAFF	TGTGCCAGCAGGTCCAGCGGGGGGCACGGTGAAGCTTTCTTT
-	-	TRBV12-5	TRBJ2-3	CASGSPGRGVLDGDTQYF	TGTGCTAGTGGTTCCCCCGGCAGGGGCGTGTTGGACGGAGATACGCAGTATTTT
TRBD1	-	TRBV5-8	TRBJ2-6	CASSPMTGFVAGANVLTF	TGTGCCAGCAGCCCGATGACAGGGTTCGTAGCGGGGGCCAACGTCCTGACTTTC
-	-	TRBV5-1	TRBJ2-1	CASTLDGPARYNEQFF	TGCGCCAGCACTCTGGATGGTCCGGCGCGGTACAATGAGCAGTTCTTC
-	-	TRBV6-4	TRBJ2-7	CASSDLESSYEQYF	TGTGCCAGCAGTGACTTGGAGAGCTCCTACGAGCAGTACTTC
-	-	TRBV5-1	TRBJ2-7	CASSREGVSEQYF	TGCGCCAGCAGCAGAGAAGGGGTGAGCGAGCAGTACTTC
-	-	TRBV28	TRBJ1-2	CASSLAQSYGYTF	TGTGCCAGCAGTTTGGCACAGAGCTATGGCTACACCTTC
TRBD1	-	TRBV7-9	TRBJ1-2	CASSATGRRGYGYTF	TGTGCCAGCAGCGCGACAGGGAGGAGGGGCTATGGCTACACCTTC
TRBD1	once	TRBV4-2	TRBJ2-3	CASSQALPTQGAQTDTQYF	TGTGCCAGCAGCCAGGCCCTCCCGACACAGGGGGCGCAGACAGATACGCAGTATTTT
-	-	TRBV30	TRBJ2-7	CAWSDYEQYF	TGTGCCTGGAGTGACTACGAGCAGTACTTC
TRBD2	-	TRBV5-1	TRBJ2-1	CASSWAVQRGYNEQFF	TGCGCCAGCAGCTGGGCCGTACAGCGGGGTTACAATGAGCAGTTCTTC
-	once	TRBV6-5	TRBJ2-1	CASSSRQGGKSEQFF	TGTGCCAGCAGTTCCCGTCAGGGGGGGAAGAGTGAGCAGTTCTTC
-	-	TRBV7-9	TRBJ2-7	CASSSQNLYEQYF	TGTGCCAGCAGCTCTCAGAACCTTTACGAGCAGTACTTC
-	-	TRBV19	TRBJ2-2	CASSREGSSNTGELFF	TGTGCCAGTAGTAGAGAGGGCAGCTCGAACACCGGGGAGCTGTTTTTT
-	-	TRBV11-1	TRBJ1-1	CASSQRLGGNTEAFF	TGTGCCAGCAGCCAAAGACTGGGGGGGAACACTGAAGCTTTCTTT
-	-	TRBV30	TRBJ1-1	CAWRKAIEAFF	TGTGCCTGGAGAAAGGCGATTGAAGCTTTCTTT
-	few	TRBV4-1	TRBJ1-2	CASSQAYFEGYTF	TGCGCCAGCAGCCAAGCATATTTCGAGGGCTACACCTTC
-	-	TRBV7-2	TRBJ1-4	CASSLTVNEKLFF	TGTGCCAGCAGCTTAACAGTTAATGAAAAACTGTTTTTT
-	-	TRBV19	TRBJ2-1	CATLGRLNKQFF	TGTGCCACTCTCGGCCGCCTTAATAAGCAGTTCTTC
-	few	TRBV5-1	TRBJ2-1	CASSSTGGSSYNEQFF	TGCGCCAGCAGCTCCACCGGGGGTAGCTCCTACAATGAGCAGTTCTTC
-	once	TRBV7-7	TRBJ2-7	CASSSGRRKDSYEQYF	TGTGCTAGCAGCTCGGGACGGCGAAAAGACTCCTACGAGCAGTACTTC
TRBD1	-	TRBV18	TRBJ1-5	CASSQGTGNNQPQHF	TGTGCCAGCTCACAAGGGACAGGGAACAATCAGCCCCAGCATTTT
-	-	TRBV14	TRBJ2-1	CASSQDGSYQDEQFF	TGTGCCAGCAGCCAAGACGGTTCCTATCAGGATGAGCAGTTCTTC
-	-	TRBV7-2	TRBJ2-6	CASSLVRLSGANVLTF	TGTGCCAGCAGCTTAGTGCGGCTCTCTGGGGCCAACGTCCTGACTTTC
-	-	TRBV28	TRBJ2-3	CASSLERRRDRTDTQYF	TGTGCCAGCAGTTTAGAAAGGAGGCGGGACCGCACAGATACGCAGTATTTT
TRBD1	-	TRBV5-3	TRBJ2-7	CASRVGQGFPYEQYF	TGTGCCAGCAGGGTGGGACAGGGGTTCCCCTACGAGCAGTACTTC
TRBD1	-	TRBV10-3	TRBJ2-5	CAIANGTGQETQYF	TGTGCCATCGCGAATGGGACAGGCCAAGAGACCCAGTACTTC
TRBD2	-	TRBV7-2	TRBJ2-4	CASSLYGRGGVIAKNIQYF	TGTGCCAGCAGCTTATATGGGCGGGGGGGAGTAATAGCCAAAAACATTCAGTACTTC
-	-	TRBV30	TRBJ2-5	CAWGTGETQYF	TGTGCCTGGGGGACCGGGGAGACCCAGTACTTC